What follows describes a single T cell receptor (beta chain). This clonotype was recorded at least ten times. This receptor's antigen is unknown. No much larger clonotype is one base removed from it; base qualities were not supplied. The CDR3 spans 14 residues, from the cysteine through the phenylalanine. The retained sequence is limited to the CDR3, 42 bases, with the frame set at the first base. V loses 6 bases at its end and J loses 5 bases; junction bases beyond the gene matches: 9. CDR1 and CDR2 are read off the germline V gene (reference sequence) as DFQATT and SNEGSKA. This specimen comes from a study of response to subunit inactivated influenza vaccine (dated by TCRdb to 2016 to 2018). Regarding the study in general: Deep quantitative T cell receptor repertoire profiling was used in the study to track responses to a trivalent subunit inactivated influenza vaccine. Broad study findings and their caveats: The authors proposed that each seasonal influenza vaccination may bring in only a limited number of new T cells.

The library was produced with RT-PCR. The run used an Illumina HiSeq 2500. Using fastp trimming at Q25 and MiXCR clonotype assembly, TCRdb reanalyzed the public sequencing data and kept in-frame beta chains. Each CDR3 protein gets just one entry, which takes the most common genes and DNA from the rows behind it. The sample records about 480,000 distinct CDR3 sequences, 9.5% to 12% of which are singletons. Jointly, the top ten make up 10% to 15% of the sample. What this sample's time point label stands for: more than 40 days after influenza vaccine administration. Sequencing used PBMCs from blood, obtained more than 35 days after vaccination. This chain is built from TRBV20-1 and TRBJ1-5; 8 central nucleotides agree with TRBD1. This receptor was identified in a man between 45 and 60 years old who received an inactivated influenza vaccine. Donor details come from another sample of the same person, matched by shared clones. The nucleotides read TGCAGTGCCCGACCGGACAGGGCAGATCAGCCCCAGCATTTT. Its coded protein is CSARPDRADQPQHF.